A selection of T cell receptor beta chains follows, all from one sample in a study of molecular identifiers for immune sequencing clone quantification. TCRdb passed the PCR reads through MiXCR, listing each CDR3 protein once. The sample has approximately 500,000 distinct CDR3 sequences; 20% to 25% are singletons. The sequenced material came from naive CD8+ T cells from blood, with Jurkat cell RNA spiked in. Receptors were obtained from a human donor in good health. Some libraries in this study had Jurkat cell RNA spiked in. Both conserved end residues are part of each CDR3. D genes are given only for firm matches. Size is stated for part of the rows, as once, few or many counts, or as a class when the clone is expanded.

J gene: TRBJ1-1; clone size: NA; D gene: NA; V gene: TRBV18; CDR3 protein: CASSPYGVWDTEAFF; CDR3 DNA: TGTGCCAGCTCACCATATGGGGTCTGGGACACTGAAGCTTTCTTT
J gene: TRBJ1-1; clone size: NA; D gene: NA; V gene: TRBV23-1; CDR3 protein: CASTPMGSNCLGEENTEAFF; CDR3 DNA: TGCGCCAGCACCCCAATGGGGAGTAATTGCCTTGGGGAAGAGAACACTGAAGCTTTCTTT
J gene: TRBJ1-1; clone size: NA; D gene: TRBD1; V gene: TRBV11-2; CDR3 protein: CASSKRGLLNTEAFF; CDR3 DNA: TGTGCCAGCAGCAAAAGGGGGCTTTTGAACACTGAAGCTTTCTTT
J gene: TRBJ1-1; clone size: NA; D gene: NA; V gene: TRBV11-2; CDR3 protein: CASSYGHYMNTEAFF; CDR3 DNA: TGTGCCAGCAGCTACGGCCACTACATGAACACTGAAGCTTTCTTT
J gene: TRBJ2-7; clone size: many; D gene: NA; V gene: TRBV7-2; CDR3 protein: CASSLAGGLDEQYF; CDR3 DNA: TGTGCCAGCAGCTTAGCGGGGGGGCTCGACGAGCAGTACTTC
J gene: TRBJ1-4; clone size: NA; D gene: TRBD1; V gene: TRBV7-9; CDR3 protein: CASSTETGGPSANEKLFF; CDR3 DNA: TGTGCCAGCAGCACCGAGACAGGGGGCCCCTCTGCAAATGAAAAACTGTTTTTT
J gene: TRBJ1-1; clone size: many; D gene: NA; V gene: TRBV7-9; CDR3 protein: CASSLVNTEAFF; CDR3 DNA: TGTGCCAGCAGCTTAGTAAACACTGAAGCTTTCTTT
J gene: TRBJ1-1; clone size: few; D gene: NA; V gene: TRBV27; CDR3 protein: CASSWLGNTEAFF; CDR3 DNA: TGTGCCAGCAGTTGGTTGGGGAACACTGAAGCTTTCTTT
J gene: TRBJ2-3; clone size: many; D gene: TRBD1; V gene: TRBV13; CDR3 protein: CASSLGTGVTDTQYF; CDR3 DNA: TGTGCCAGCAGCTTAGGGACAGGGGTGACAGATACGCAGTATTTT
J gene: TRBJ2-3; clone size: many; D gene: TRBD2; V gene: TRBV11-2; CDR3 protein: CASRYLSGGATDTQYF; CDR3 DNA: TGTGCCAGCAGGTATCTCTCCGGGGGGGCCACAGATACGCAGTATTTT
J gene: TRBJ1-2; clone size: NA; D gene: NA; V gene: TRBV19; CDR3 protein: CASSINGDGYTF; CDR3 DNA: TGTGCCAGTAGTATTAACGGGGATGGCTACACCTTC
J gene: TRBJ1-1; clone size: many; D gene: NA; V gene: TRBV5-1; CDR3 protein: CASSLDLGRDTEAFF; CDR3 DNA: TGCGCCAGCAGCTTGGATCTGGGAAGAGACACTGAAGCTTTCTTT
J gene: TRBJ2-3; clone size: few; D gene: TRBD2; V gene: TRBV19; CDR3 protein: CASSFGGSGTDTQYF; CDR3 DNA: TGTGCCAGTAGTTTCGGGGGGAGTGGAACAGATACGCAGTATTTT
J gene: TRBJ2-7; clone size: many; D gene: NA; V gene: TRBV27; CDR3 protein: CASSLAGTDYEQYF; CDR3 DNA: TGTGCCAGCAGCTTAGCGGGGACAGACTACGAGCAGTACTTC
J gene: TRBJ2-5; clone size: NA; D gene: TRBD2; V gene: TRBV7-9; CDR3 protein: CASSPGTNQETQHF; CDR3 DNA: TGTGCCAGCAGCCCGGGGACTAACCAAGAGACCCAGCACTTC
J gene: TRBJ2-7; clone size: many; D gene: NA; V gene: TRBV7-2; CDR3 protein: CASSLHPGEAYEQYF; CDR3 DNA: TGTGCCAGCAGCTTACATCCGGGAGAAGCCTACGAGCAGTACTTC
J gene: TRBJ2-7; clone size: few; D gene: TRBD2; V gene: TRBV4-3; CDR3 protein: CASSQSLAASSYEQYF; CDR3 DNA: TGCGCCAGCAGCCAGTCACTAGCGGCGAGCTCCTACGAGCAGTACTTC
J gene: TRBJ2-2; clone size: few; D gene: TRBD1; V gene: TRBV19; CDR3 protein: CASSMVSGGFNGELFF; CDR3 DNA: TGTGCCAGTAGTATGGTGTCAGGGGGCTTTAACGGGGAGCTGTTTTTT
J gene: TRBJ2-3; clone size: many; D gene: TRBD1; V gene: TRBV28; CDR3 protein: CASSLTGARTDTQYF; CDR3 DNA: TGTGCCAGCAGTTTGACAGGGGCCCGCACAGATACGCAGTATTTT
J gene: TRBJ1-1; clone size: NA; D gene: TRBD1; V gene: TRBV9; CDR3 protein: CASSAGQGGPGAFF; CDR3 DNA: TGTGCCAGCAGCGCGGGACAGGGAGGTCCTGGAGCTTTCTTT
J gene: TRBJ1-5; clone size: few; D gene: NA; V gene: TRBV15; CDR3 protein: CATSSRNQPQHF; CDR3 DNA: TGTGCCACCAGCAGCAGGAATCAGCCCCAGCATTTT
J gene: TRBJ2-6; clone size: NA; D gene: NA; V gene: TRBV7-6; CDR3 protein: CASSLYQTGANVLTF; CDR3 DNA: TGTGCCAGCAGCTTATATCAGACTGGGGCCAACGTCCTGACTTTC
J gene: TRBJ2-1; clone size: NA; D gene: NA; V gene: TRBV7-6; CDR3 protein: CASSFGDNNEQFF; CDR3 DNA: TGTGCCAGCAGCTTCGGAGATAACAATGAGCAGTTCTTC
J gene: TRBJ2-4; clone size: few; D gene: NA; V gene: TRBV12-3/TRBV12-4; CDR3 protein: CASRPRQLGLAKNIQYF; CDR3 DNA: TGTGCCAGCAGGCCGAGACAGCTCGGGTTAGCCAAAAACATTCAGTACTTC
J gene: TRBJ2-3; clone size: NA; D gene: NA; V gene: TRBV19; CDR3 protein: CASRLTSADTQYF; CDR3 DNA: TGTGCCAGTAGACTGACCAGCGCAGATACGCAGTATTTT
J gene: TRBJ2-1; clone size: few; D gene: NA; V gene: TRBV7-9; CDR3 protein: CASRPDHRVPTFNNEQFF; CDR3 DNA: TGTGCCAGCAGACCTGACCACAGGGTCCCTACTTTCAACAATGAGCAGTTCTTC
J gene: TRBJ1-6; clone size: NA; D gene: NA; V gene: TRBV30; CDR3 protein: CAWTENSPLHF; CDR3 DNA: TGTGCCTGGACGGAGAATTCACCCCTCCACTTT
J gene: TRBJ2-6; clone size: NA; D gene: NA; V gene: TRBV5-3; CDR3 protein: CARSYRRGPGANVLTF; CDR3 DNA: TGTGCCAGAAGCTACAGGCGGGGCCCTGGGGCCAACGTCCTGACTTTC
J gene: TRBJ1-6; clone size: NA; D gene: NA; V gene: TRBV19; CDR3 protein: CASSISSGANSPLHF; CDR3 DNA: TGTGCCAGTAGTATATCATCAGGGGCGAATTCACCCCTCCACTTT
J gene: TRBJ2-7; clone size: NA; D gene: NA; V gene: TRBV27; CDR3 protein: CASSPTGIHEQYF; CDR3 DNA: TGTGCCAGCAGCCCTACAGGTATCCACGAGCAGTACTTC
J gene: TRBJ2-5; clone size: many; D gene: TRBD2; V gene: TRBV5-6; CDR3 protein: CASSLWEGRETQYF; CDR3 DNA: TGTGCCAGCAGCTTGTGGGAGGGTCGTGAGACCCAGTACTTC
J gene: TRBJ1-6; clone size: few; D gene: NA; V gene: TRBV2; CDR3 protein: CASSETGSYNSPLHF; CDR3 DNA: TGTGCCAGCAGTGAAACGGGCTCCTATAATTCACCCCTCCACTTT
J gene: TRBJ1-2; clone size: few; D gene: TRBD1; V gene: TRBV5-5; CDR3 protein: CASSLGQEPGYTF; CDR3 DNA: TGTGCCAGCAGCTTAGGACAGGAGCCTGGCTACACCTTC
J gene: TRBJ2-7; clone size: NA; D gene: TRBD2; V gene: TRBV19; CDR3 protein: CASMGSGGTYEQYF; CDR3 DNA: TGTGCCAGTATGGGGAGCGGGGGTACCTACGAGCAGTACTTC
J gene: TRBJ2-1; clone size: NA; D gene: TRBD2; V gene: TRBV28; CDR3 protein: CASSLLAGEGNEQFF; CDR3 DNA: TGTGCCAGCAGTTTACTAGCGGGGGAGGGTAATGAGCAGTTCTTC
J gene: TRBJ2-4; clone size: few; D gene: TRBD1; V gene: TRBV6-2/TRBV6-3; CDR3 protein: CASSHRGTENLLAKNIQYF; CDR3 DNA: TGTGCCAGCAGTCACCGAGGGACAGAAAACCTACTAGCCAAAAACATTCAGTACTTC
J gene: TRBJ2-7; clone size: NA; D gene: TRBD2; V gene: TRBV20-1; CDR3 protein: CSASRVAGAYEQYF; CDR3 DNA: TGCAGTGCTAGTAGGGTAGCGGGGGCTTACGAGCAGTACTTC
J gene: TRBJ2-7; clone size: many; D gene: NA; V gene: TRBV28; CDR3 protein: CASSRPGLQPSYEQYF; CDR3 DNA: TGTGCCAGCAGTCGCCCGGGATTACAGCCCTCCTACGAGCAGTACTTC
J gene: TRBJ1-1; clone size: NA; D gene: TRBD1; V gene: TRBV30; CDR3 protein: CAWSAGQGGNEAFF; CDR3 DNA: TGTGCCTGGAGTGCCGGACAGGGGGGTAATGAAGCTTTCTTT
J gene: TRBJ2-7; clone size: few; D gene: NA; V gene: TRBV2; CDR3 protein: CASSEGLAYLYEQYF; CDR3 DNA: TGTGCCAGCAGTGAAGGGCTAGCCTACCTCTACGAGCAGTACTTC
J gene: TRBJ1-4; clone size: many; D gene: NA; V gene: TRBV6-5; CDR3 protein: CASSLRTGPNEKLFF; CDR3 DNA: TGTGCCAGCAGCTTGAGGACGGGTCCCAATGAAAAACTGTTTTTT
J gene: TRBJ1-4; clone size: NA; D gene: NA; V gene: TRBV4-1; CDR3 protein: CASSQPWVTTNEKLFF; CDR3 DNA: TGCGCCAGCAGCCAACCCTGGGTAACCACTAATGAAAAACTGTTTTTT
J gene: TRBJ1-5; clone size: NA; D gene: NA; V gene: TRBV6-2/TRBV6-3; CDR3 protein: CASSYFGQPQHF; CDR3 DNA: TGTGCCAGCAGTTACTTTGGTCAGCCCCAGCATTTT
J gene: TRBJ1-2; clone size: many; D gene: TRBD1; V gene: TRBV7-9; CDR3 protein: CASSPWTGGADGYTF; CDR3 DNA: TGTGCCAGCAGCCCGTGGACAGGGGGCGCCGATGGCTACACCTTC
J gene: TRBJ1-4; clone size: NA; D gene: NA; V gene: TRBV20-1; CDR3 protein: CSARDPRFGEKLFF; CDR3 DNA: TGCAGTGCTAGAGATCCCCGGTTTGGTGAAAAACTGTTTTTT
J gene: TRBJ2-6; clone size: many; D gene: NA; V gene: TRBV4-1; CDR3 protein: CASSPRDSGANVLTF; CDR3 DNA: TGCGCCAGCAGCCCCAGGGATTCTGGGGCCAACGTCCTGACTTTC
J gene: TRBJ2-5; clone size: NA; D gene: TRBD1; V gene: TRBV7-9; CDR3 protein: CASSSGTAATTTVAQYF; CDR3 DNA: TGTGCCAGCAGCTCCGGGACAGCGGCTACCACGACGGTGGCCCAGTACTTC
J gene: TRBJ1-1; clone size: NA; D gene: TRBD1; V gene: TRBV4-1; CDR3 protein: CASSQSPPTGMNTEAFF; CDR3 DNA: TGCGCCAGCAGCCAAAGCCCGCCGACAGGGATGAACACTGAAGCTTTCTTT
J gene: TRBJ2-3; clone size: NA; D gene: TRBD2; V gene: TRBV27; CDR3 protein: CASSLSGTSADTQYF; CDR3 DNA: TGTGCCAGCAGTTTATCCGGGACTAGCGCAGATACGCAGTATTTT
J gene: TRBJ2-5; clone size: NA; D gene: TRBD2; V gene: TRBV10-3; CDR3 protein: CAIREPTSGGQDFSF; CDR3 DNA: TGTGCCATCAGAGAGCCGACTAGCGGGGGGCAGGACTTCTCCTTC
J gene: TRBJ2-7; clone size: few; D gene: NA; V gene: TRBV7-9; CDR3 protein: CASSPPGAGVVHEQYF; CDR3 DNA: TGTGCCAGCAGCCCCCCAGGGGCAGGGGTTGTACACGAGCAGTACTTC
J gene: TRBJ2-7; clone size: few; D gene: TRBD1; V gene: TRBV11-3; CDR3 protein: CASSASGQNYEQYF; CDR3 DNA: TGTGCCAGCAGCGCATCGGGACAGAACTACGAGCAGTACTTC
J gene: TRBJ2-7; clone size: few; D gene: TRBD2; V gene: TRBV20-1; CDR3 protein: CSARQETSAYYEQYF; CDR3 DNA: TGCAGTGCTAGACAAGAGACTAGCGCTTACTACGAGCAGTACTTC
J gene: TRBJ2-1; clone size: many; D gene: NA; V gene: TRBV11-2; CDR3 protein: CASSSYLARSNEQFF; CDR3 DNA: TGTGCCAGCAGCTCCTACCTGGCTCGTTCAAATGAGCAGTTCTTC
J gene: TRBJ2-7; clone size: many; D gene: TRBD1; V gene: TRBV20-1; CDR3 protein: CSATQGVGYEQYF; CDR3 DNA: TGCAGTGCTACGCAGGGGGTAGGGTACGAGCAGTACTTC
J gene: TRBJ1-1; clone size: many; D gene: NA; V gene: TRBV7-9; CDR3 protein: CASGFTGAFF; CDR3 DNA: TGTGCCAGCGGATTTACCGGAGCTTTCTTT